The clone carrying this T cell receptor (beta chain) has just one count. The repertoire was sequenced with immunoSEQ multiplex PCR; TCRdb's copy has only in-frame clones and lacks some. The data show 9,500 to 15,000 clones, around 72% seen once. The data belong to a study of T cells after somatic rescue of genetic block. The CDR3 is 14 residues long. V gave up 3 bases and J gave up 6 bases; unmatched junction bases: 6. Germline CDR1 and CDR2: SGHTA and FQGNSA. J is TRBJ2-3 and V is TRBV7-2, with TRBD2 matching 7 bases. The receptor's source is a boy aged 10-17 years. The sample comprised peripheral blood mononuclear cells (PBMCs). CDR3 nucleotide sequence: TGTGCCAGCAGCTTTGGGGGAGGGGTGGATACGCAGTATTTT. Protein product: CASSFGGGVDTQYF. The whole variable domain, remainder taken from reference TRBV7-2 and TRBJ2-3, is GAGVSQSPSNKVTEKGKDVELRCDPISGHTALYWYRQSLGQGLEFLIYFQGNSAPDKSGLPSDRFSAERTGGSVSTLTIQRTQQEDSAVYLCASSFGGGVDTQYFGPGTRLTVL.